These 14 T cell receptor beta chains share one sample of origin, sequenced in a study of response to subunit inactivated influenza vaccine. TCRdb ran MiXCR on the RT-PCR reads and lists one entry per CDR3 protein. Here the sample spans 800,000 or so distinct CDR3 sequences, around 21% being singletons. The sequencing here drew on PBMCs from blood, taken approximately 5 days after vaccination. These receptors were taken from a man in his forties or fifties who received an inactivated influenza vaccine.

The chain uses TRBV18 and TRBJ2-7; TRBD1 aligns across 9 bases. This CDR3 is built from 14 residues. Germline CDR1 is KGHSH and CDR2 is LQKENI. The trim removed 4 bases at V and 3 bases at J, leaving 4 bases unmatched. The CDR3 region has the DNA TGTGCCAGCTCACAGACAGGGGGTCTCTACGAGCAGTACTTC. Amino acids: CASSQTGGLYEQYF. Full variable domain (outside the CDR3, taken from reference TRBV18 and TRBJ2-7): NAGVMQNPRHLVRRRGQEARLRCSPMKGHSHVYWYRQLPEEGLKFMVYLQKENIIDESGMPKERFSAEFPKEGPSILRIQQVVRGDSAAYFCASSQTGGLYEQYFGPGTRLTVT.

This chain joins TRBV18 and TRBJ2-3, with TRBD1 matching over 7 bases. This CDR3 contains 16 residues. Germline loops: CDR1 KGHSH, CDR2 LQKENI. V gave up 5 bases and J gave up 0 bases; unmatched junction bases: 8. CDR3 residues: CASSAAQGISTDTQYF. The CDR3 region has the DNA TGTGCCAGCTCAGCCGCACAGGGGATTAGCACAGATACGCAGTATTTT.

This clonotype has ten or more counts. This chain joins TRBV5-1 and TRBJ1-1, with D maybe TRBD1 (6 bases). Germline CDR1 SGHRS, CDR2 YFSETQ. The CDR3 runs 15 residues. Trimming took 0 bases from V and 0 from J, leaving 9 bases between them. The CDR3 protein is CASSLAGQMNTEAFF. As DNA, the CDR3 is TGCGCCAGCAGCTTGGCCGGACAGATGAACACTGAAGCTTTCTTT.

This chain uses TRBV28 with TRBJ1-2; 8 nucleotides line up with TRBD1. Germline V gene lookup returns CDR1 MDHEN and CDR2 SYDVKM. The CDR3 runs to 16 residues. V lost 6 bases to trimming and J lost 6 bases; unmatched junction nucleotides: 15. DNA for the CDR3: TGTGCCAGCAGACCGGGACAGGCCCTACCTGGGGATGGCTACACCTTC. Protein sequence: CASRPGQALPGDGYTF.

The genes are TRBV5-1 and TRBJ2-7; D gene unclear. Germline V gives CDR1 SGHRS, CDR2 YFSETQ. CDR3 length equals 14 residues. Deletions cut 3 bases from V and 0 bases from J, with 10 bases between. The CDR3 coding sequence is TGCGCCAGCAGCTCCCTGATAAGCTCCTACGAGCAGTACTTC. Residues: CASSSLISSYEQYF.

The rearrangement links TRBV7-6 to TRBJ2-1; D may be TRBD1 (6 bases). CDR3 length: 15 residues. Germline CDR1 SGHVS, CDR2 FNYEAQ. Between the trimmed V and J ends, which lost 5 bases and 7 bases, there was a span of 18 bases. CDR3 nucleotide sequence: TGTGCCAGCAGCCTCCTGGGGGCGACTGGGAATGAGCAGTTCTTC. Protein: CASSLLGATGNEQFF.

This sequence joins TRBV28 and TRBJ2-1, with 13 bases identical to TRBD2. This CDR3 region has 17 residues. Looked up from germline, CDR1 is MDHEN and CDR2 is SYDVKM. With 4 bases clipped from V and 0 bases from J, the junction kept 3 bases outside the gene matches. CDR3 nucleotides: TGTGCCAGCAGTTCTCGGACTAGCGGGGGCTCCTACAATGAGCAGTTCTTC. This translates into CASSSRTSGGSYNEQFF.

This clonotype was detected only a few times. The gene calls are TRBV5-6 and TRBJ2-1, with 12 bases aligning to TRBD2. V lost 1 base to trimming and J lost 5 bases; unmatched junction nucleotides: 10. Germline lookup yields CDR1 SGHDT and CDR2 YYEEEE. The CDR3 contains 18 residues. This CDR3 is CASSLSYRLAGAHNEQFF. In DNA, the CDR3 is TGTGCCAGCAGCTTGAGTTATCGACTAGCGGGGGCCCACAATGAGCAGTTCTTC.

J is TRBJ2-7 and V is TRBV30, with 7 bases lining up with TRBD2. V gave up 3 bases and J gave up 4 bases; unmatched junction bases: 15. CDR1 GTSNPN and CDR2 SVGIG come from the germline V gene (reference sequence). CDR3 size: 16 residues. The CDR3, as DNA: TGTGCCTGGAGCGATATCTGGGCGGGAGTTGCGTACGAGCAGTACTTC. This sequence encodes CAWSDIWAGVAYEQYF.

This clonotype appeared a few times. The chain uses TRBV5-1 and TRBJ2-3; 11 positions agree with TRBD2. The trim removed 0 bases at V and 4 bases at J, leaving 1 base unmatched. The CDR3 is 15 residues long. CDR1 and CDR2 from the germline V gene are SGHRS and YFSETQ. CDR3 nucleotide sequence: TGCGCCAGCAGCTTGGAGACTAGCGGGGCAGATACGCAGTATTTT. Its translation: CASSLETSGADTQYF.

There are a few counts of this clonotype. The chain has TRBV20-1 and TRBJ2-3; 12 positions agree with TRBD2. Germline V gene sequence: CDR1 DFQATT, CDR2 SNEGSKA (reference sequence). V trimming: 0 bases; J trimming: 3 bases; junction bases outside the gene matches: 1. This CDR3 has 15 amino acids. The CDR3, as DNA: TGCAGTGCTAGAGAAGGGACTAGCGGGACAGATACGCAGTATTTT. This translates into CSAREGTSGTDTQYF.

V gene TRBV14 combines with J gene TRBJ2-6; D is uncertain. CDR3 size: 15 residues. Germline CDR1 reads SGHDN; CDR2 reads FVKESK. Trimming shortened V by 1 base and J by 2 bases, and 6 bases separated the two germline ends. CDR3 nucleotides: TGTGCCAGCAGCCAAGGGTACGCTGGGGCCAACGTCCTGACTTTC. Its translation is CASSQGYAGANVLTF.

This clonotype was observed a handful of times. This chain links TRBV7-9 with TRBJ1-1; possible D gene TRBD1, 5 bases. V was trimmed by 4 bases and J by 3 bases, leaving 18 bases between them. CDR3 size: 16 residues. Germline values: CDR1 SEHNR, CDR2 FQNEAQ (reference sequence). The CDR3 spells CASSYPAGVGDTEAFF. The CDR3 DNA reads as TGTGCCAGCAGCTATCCTGCTGGGGTGGGGGACACTGAAGCTTTCTTT. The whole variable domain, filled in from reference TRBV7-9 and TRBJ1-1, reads DTGVSQNPRHKITKRGQNVTFRCDPISEHNRLYWYRQTLGQGPEFLTYFQNEAQLEKSRLLSDRFSAERPKGSFSTLEIQRTEQGDSAMYLCASSYPAGVGDTEAFFGQGTRLTVV.

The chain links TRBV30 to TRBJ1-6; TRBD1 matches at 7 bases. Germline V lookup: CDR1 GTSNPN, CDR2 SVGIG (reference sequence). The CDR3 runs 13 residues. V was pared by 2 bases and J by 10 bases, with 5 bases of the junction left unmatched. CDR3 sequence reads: CAWSRQGRSPLHF. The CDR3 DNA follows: TGTGCCTGGAGTAGACAGGGCAGGTCACCCCTCCACTTT.